Following are 21 T cell receptor beta chains from one sample sequenced in a study of OX40 agonist ivuxolimab in advanced cancers. Assay used: immunoSEQ multiplex PCR; TCRdb lists only in-frame clones, some missing. The sample yields roughly 91,000 clones, approximately 90% seen once. The specimen comprised CD4+ or CD8+ T cells sorted from blood, sampled in a trial of the OX40 agonist ivuxolimab. These receptors were collected from an adult with an advanced solid tumor such as melanoma, head and neck, liver or kidney cancer.

V and J are TRBV21-1 and TRBJ2-7. TRBV21-1 represents a pseudogene. The CDR3 is made up of 18 amino acids. In DNA form, the CDR3 reads TGTGCCAGCAGCATTACCCGGGCTCCCGGGCCTTCCTCCTACGAGCAGTACTTC. Protein sequence: CASSITRAPGPSSYEQYF.

This clone was recorded once. The gene calls are TRBV27 and TRBJ2-3; 10 positions match TRBD2. The junction had 4 bases not matched to a gene; V was cut back by 6 bases and J by 7 bases. Germline CDR1 MNHEY, CDR2 SMNVEV (reference sequence). The CDR3 covers 13 residues. This chain's CDR3 is CASRASGGYTQYF. In DNA form, the CDR3 reads TGTGCCAGCAGGGCTAGCGGGGGTTATACGCAGTATTTT.

CDR3 nucleotides: TGTGCCACCAGCAGAGACAGTAGGGAGACCCAGTACTTC. Translated, it gives CATSRDSRETQYF. This chain connects TRBV15 to TRBJ2-5, with unresolved D. The CDR3 is 13 residues long. Per germline, CDR1 LNHNV and CDR2 YYDKDF (reference sequence). V was cut by 0 bases and J by 5 bases, with 7 bases left in between.

This clone appeared once. This chain joins TRBV5-4 and TRBJ1-1; a weak D match, TRBD1 (5 bases). This CDR3 has 13 amino acids. In germline, CDR1 is SGHNT, CDR2 YYREEE (reference sequence). Trimming removed 4 bases from V and 7 bases from J, with 14 bases in between. CDR3 in DNA: TGTGCCAGCAGCCCCCCGGGGCAGCTTGAAGCTTTCTTT. This translates into CASSPPGQLEAFF. The whole variable domain, remainder taken from reference TRBV5-4 and TRBJ1-1, is ETGVTQSPTHLIKTRGQQVTLRCSSQSGHNTVSWYQQALGQGPQFIFQYYREEENGRGNFPPRFSGLQFPNYSSELNVNALELDDSALYLCASSPPGQLEAFFGQGTRLTVV.

The chain links TRBV21-1 to TRBJ2-1; TRBD2 is the table's D call, not checked against the DNA. TRBV21-1 is noted as a pseudogene. This CDR3 region has 17 residues. The CDR3 loop is CASSKNSGSPPVGEQFF. The CDR3 region has the DNA TGTGCCAGCAGCAAAAATTCCGGGTCACCCCCCGTCGGTGAGCAGTTCTTC.

This chain joins TRBV19 and TRBJ2-7; D may match TRBD1 or TRBD2 (5 bases each). The CDR3 loop spans 16 amino acids. Between the trimmed V and J ends, which lost 6 bases and 3 bases, there was a span of 21 bases. CDR1 and CDR2 from the germline V gene are LNHDA and SQIVND (reference sequence). CDR3 sequence: CASSGTAGTDFYEQYF. In nucleotides, the CDR3 is TGTGCCAGTAGCGGAACCGCCGGGACCGATTTCTACGAGCAGTACTTC.

On this clone itself: The same CDR3 arises from other DNA sequences in this sample as well. The V call is TRBV9, the J call TRBJ2-5, with a possible D match to TRBD1 (6 bases). Germline V gene data show CDR1 as SGDLS and CDR2 as YYNGEE. The CDR3 contains 13 residues. Trimming pared 3 bases from V and 2 bases from J, leaving 8 bases between. The CDR3 loop is CASSGGLQETQYF. CDR3 coding DNA: TGTGCCAGCAGCGGGGGGCTTCAAGAGACCCAGTACTTC.

The chain couples TRBV19 to TRBJ2-4, with D unresolved. V was clipped by 5 bases and J by 0 bases, with 5 bases between them. The CDR3 has 13 residues. Germline V gene sequence: CDR1 LNHDA, CDR2 SQIVND (reference sequence). DNA of the CDR3: TGTGCCAGTAGTGGGGAAGCCAAAAACATTCAGTACTTC. Amino acids: CASSGEAKNIQYF.

The chain has TRBV18 and TRBJ2-1, with a possible D match to TRBD1 (6 bases). V dropped 4 bases and J dropped 5 bases, with 12 bases sitting between them. The CDR3 has 14 residues. Germline lookup yields CDR1 KGHSH and CDR2 LQKENI. DNA for the CDR3: TGTGCCAGCTCACTTCTGGACAGCGACAATGAGCAGTTCTTC. The encoded protein is CASSLLDSDNEQFF.

The rearrangement joins TRBV10-3 to TRBJ1-1, with D unresolved. V was clipped by 4 bases and J by 5 bases, with 20 bases between them. The germline gives CDR1 ENHRY, CDR2 SYGVKD. This CDR3 contains 16 residues. The CDR3 DNA follows: TGTGCCATCAGTGTCCACTTCAGGAATTCCTTAACTGAAGCTTTCTTT. The encoded protein is CAISVHFRNSLTEAFF.

This rearrangement joins TRBV10-2 to TRBJ2-3; D is uncertain. CDR3 length: 18 amino acids. Germline-derived CDR1 and CDR2 are WSHSY and SAAADI. The V gene lost 3 bases and the J gene lost 2 bases, with 21 bases spanning the gap. DNA of the CDR3: TGCGCCAGCAGTGACCGTATAAATACCGGATCCCCCACAGATACGCAGTATTTT. It yields the protein CASSDRINTGSPTDTQYF.

J is TRBJ2-7 and V is TRBV2; TRBD1 matches at 7 bases. The junction had 5 bases not matched to a gene; V was cut back by 6 bases and J by 3 bases. Germline CDR1 is SNHLY and CDR2 is FYNNEI. CDR3 length: 13 residues. The chain's CDR3 is CASSTQGVYEQYF. The CDR3 bases are TGTGCCAGCAGCACCCAGGGGGTCTACGAGCAGTACTTC.

V and J are TRBV4-1 and TRBJ1-2; possible D gene TRBD1, 5 bases. This CDR3 has 15 amino acids. V lost 4 bases to trimming and J lost 5 bases, with 17 bases between them. The germline V gene has CDR1 MGHRA and CDR2 YSYEKL. The CDR3, as DNA: TGCGCCAGCAGCCTCGGGAGGGGCTCTGGTTATGGCTACACCTTC. Protein product: CASSLGRGSGYGYTF.

The DNA of the CDR3 is TGTGCCAGCAGCCCTCTTGCCGGGACAGTCGCTAACTATGGCTACACCTTC. Translation gives CASSPLAGTVANYGYTF. The chain links TRBV7-6 to TRBJ1-2; 7 nucleotides line up with TRBD1. Germline CDR1 is SGHVS and CDR2 is FNYEAQ. The CDR3 extends over 17 amino acids. V lost 5 bases to trimming and J lost 0 bases; unmatched junction nucleotides: 12.

The chain couples TRBV27 to TRBJ2-2; TRBD2 agrees at 10 bases. This CDR3 has 16 residues. V shed 5 bases, J shed 4 bases, and the junction held 7 bases outside the gene matches. Looked up from germline, CDR1 is MNHEY and CDR2 is SMNVEV (reference sequence). CDR3 region: CASSGRAGGRTGELFF. CDR3 bases: TGTGCCAGCAGTGGGCGAGCGGGGGGGCGCACCGGGGAGCTGTTTTTT.

This chain links TRBV6-5 with TRBJ1-5; perhaps TRBD1 as D (6 bases). CDR1 and CDR2 from the germline V gene are MNHEY and SVGAGI. Trimming shortened V by 5 bases and J by 0 bases, and 8 bases separated the two germline ends. The CDR3 consists of 14 residues. The CDR3: CASSGQYSNQPQHF. The CDR3 DNA is TGTGCCAGCAGTGGACAGTATAGCAATCAGCCCCAGCATTTT.

The chain has TRBV2 and TRBJ2-4, with D perhaps being TRBD1 or TRBD2 (5 bases each). This CDR3 comprises 16 residues. Trimming removed 1 base from V and 7 bases from J, with 17 bases in between. CDR1 is SNHLY, CDR2 FYNNEI, per germline. The CDR3 loop is CASSEVVVGTLNIQYF. The CDR3, as DNA: TGTGCCAGCAGTGAAGTGGTTGTAGGGACCCTCAACATTCAGTACTTC. The full variable domain, with the rest looked up from reference TRBV2 and TRBJ2-4, is EPEVTQTPSHQVTQMGQEVILRCVPISNHLYFYWYRQILGQKVEFLVSFYNNEISEKSEIFDDQFSVERPDGSNFTLKIRSTKLEDSAMYFCASSEVVVGTLNIQYFGAGTRLSVL.

The chain employs TRBV28 and TRBJ1-2; D perhaps matches TRBD1 (6 bases). V lost 5 bases and J 4 bases, leaving 14 bases between the germline ends. CDR3 length: 14 residues. Germline lookup yields CDR1 MDHEN and CDR2 SYDVKM. The CDR3 region has the DNA TGTGCCAGCAGTCCCCGGGGGCAGGCCTATGGCTACACCTTC. Translating it yields CASSPRGQAYGYTF.

The chain recombines TRBV30 with TRBJ1-2; the match to TRBD1 covers 9 bases. The CDR3 covers 15 residues. V was clipped by 0 bases and J by 7 bases; unmatched bases: 9. The V gene's germline CDR1 is GTSNPN and CDR2 SVGIG (reference sequence). CDR3 sequence: CAWSVQPTGGSGYTF. CDR3 nucleotide sequence: TGTGCCTGGAGTGTACAACCGACAGGGGGATCTGGCTACACCTTC.

The CDR3 is CARKGDRGSGCFYEQYF. CDR3 coding DNA: TGTGCCCGAAAAGGGGACAGGGGCTCAGGGTGTTTCTACGAGCAGTACTTC. The chain combines TRBV21-1 with TRBJ2-7; the table calls TRBD1, which could not be checked here. TRBV21-1 is a pseudogene segment. CDR3 length equals 17 residues.

The V gene is TRBV30, the J gene TRBJ1-2; 7 bases agree with TRBD1. This CDR3 region has 15 residues. CDR1 GTSNPN and CDR2 SVGIG come from the germline V gene (reference sequence). Germline trimming cut 4 bases from V and 6 bases from J; bases unmatched to any gene: 14. The CDR3 reads CAWTKQGMRAHGYTF. The CDR3 nucleotides are TGTGCCTGGACTAAACAGGGGATGCGTGCCCATGGCTACACCTTC.